These 5 T cell receptor beta chains were sequenced from one sample in a study of shared T cell receptors in the human thymus. Data came from immunoSEQ multiplex PCR; TCRdb stores just in-frame clones and leaves some out. The sample has more than 550,000 clones, 87% seen once. The sample also formed part of further work on human thymus T cells.

The material sequenced was thymocytes. These TCRs come from a boy younger than two with a congenital heart defect.

The rearrangement joins TRBV5-5 to TRBJ2-5; TRBD1 matches 7 bases. CDR3 length: 17 amino acids. Germline CDR1 reads SGHKS; CDR2 reads YYEKEE (reference sequence). V shed 3 bases, J shed 2 bases, and the junction held 13 bases outside the gene matches. CDR3 protein: CASSSRTDGDSQETQYF. CDR3 coding DNA: TGTGCCAGCAGCTCCCGTACCGATGGGGACAGTCAAGAGACCCAGTACTTC.

J is TRBJ2-7 and V is TRBV4-3; possible D gene TRBD2, 7 bases. Germline CDR1 LGHNA, CDR2 YSLEER. The CDR3 loop spans 16 amino acids. Trimming pared 0 bases from V and 5 bases from J, leaving 17 bases between. The CDR3 nucleotides are TGCGCCAGCAGCCAAGAGAGGAAGGGGGGGACTCACGAGCAGTACTTC. It translates to CASSQERKGGTHEQYF.

The table lists this clone with a few counts. The chain employs TRBV7-2 and TRBJ2-7; 7 bases are shared with TRBD1. Germline CDR1 reads SGHTA; CDR2 reads FQGNSA. CDR3 length: 14 amino acids. The V and J ends lost 1 base and 5 bases, in that order; junction bases with no gene match: 5. CDR3: CASSLVTGVDEQYF. The CDR3 DNA reads as TGTGCCAGCAGCTTAGTTACAGGGGTGGACGAGCAGTACTTC.

The V and J genes are TRBV7-2 and TRBJ1-5; 9 nucleotides align to TRBD1. From germline, CDR1 is SGHTA and CDR2 FQGNSA. With 5 bases clipped from V and 2 bases from J, the junction kept 16 bases outside the gene matches. The CDR3 extends over 19 amino acids. The chain's CDR3 is CASSPLVETGGYGNQPQHF. Here the CDR3 DNA reads TGTGCCAGCAGCCCCTTGGTTGAGACAGGGGGATATGGCAATCAGCCCCAGCATTTT. Drawing the rest from reference TRBV7-2 and TRBJ1-5, the complete variable domain is GAGVSQSPSNKVTEKGKDVELRCDPISGHTALYWYRQSLGQGLEFLIYFQGNSAPDKSGLPSDRFSAERTGGSVSTLTIQRTQQEDSAVYLCASSPLVETGGYGNQPQHFGDGTRLSIL.

CDR3 nucleotide sequence: TGTGCCAGCAGCCAAGATCTGCCCAAGGGGGAAGATAATTCACCCCTCCACTTT. Its translation is CASSQDLPKGEDNSPLHF. The gene calls are TRBV4-2 and TRBJ1-6; TRBD1 is a possible D gene (6 bases). The CDR3 has 18 amino acids. Germline loops: CDR1 LGHNA, CDR2 YNFKEQ. Trimming took 0 bases from V and 5 from J, leaving 17 bases between them.